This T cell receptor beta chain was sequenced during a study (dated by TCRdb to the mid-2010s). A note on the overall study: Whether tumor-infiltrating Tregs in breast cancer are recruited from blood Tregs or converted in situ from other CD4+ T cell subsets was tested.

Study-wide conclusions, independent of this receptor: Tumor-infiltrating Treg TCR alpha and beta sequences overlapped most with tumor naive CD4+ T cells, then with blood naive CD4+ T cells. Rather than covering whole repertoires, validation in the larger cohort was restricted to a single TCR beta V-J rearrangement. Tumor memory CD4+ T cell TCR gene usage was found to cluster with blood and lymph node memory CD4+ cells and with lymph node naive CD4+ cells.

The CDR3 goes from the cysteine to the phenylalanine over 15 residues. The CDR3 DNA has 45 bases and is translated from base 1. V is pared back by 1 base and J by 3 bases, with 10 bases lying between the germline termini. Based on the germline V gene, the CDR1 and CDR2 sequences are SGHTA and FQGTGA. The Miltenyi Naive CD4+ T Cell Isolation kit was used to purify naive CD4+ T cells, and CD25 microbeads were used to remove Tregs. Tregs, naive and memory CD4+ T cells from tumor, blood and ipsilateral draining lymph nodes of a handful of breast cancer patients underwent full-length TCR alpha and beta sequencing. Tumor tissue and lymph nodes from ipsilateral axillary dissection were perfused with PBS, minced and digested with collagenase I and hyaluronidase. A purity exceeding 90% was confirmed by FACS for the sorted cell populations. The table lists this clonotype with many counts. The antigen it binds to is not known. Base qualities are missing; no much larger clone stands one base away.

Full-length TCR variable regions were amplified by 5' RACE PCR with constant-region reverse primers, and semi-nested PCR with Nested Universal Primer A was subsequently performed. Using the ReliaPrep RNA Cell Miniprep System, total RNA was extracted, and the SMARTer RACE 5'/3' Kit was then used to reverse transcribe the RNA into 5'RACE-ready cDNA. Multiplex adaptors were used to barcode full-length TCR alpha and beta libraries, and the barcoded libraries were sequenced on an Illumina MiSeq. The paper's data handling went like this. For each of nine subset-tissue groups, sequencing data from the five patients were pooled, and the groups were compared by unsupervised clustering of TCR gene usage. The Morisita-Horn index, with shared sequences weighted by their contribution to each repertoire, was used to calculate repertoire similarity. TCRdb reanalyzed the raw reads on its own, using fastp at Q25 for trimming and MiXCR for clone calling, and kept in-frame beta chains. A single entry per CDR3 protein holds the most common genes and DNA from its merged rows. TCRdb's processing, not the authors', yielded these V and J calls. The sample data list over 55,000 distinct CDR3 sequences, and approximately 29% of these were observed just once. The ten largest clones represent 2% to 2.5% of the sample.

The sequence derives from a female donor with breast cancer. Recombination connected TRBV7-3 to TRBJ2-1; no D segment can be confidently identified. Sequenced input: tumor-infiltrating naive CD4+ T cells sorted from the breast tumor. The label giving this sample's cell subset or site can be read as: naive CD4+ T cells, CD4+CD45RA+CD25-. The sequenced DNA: TGTGCCAGCAGCTTAAAAGTGGGTCTCTACAATGAGCAGTTCTTC. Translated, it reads CASSLKVGLYNEQFF.